The 9 T cell receptor beta chains below were found in one sample sequenced in a study of Graves' ophthalmopathy and Graves' hyperthyroidism. Investigators amplified TCR beta CDR3 regions from RNA transcripts. The first round was an RT-PCR with HTBI primers, and the second round was a multiplex PCR. One entry per CDR3 protein, called by TCRdb with MiXCR from the multiplex PCR reads. The sample gives over 650,000 distinct CDR3 sequences, about 40% of which show up once; more than 2.5% is in the top ten. The sequencing input was peripheral blood. These TCRs come from an adult man with Graves' ophthalmopathy.

Notes on this clonotype: This sequence may be a read error, since a much larger clone differs from it by one base. The J gene is TRBJ1-1, the V gene TRBV20-1; D is possibly TRBD1 (6 bases). In germline, CDR1 is DFQATT, CDR2 SNEGSKA (reference sequence). The V and J ends lost 5 bases and 3 bases respectively, with 19 bases between them. The CDR3 sequence is 15 residues long. The DNA for the CDR3 is TGCAGTGCTGATCCCCGACAGGCCCTGGACACTGAAGCTTTCTTT. It specifies CSADPRQALDTEAFF.

This chain uses TRBV25-1 with TRBJ1-6, with 7 bases matching TRBD1. Trimming cost V 8 bases and J 7 bases; bases outside gene matches: 8. Germline values: CDR1 MGHDK, CDR2 SYGVNS. The CDR3 length is 14 residues. The CDR3 spells CASLVGQKNSPLHF. The CDR3 DNA is TGTGCCAGCTTGGTGGGACAGAAAAATTCACCCCTCCACTTT.

This chain connects TRBV7-8 to TRBJ2-2, with 8 nucleotides matching TRBD1. This CDR3 contains 17 residues. Per germline, CDR1 SGHVS and CDR2 FQNEAQ. Trimming cost V 1 base and J 3 bases; bases outside gene matches: 7. Here the CDR3 DNA reads TGTGCCAGCAGCTTAGTCCCGGACAGGGTTGACACCGGGGAGCTGTTTTTT. This encodes CASSLVPDRVDTGELFF.

This clonotype was observed many times. The chain uses TRBV2 and TRBJ2-5; 12 bases match TRBD2. The CDR3 is 15 amino acids. V shed 7 bases, J shed 5 bases, and the junction held 8 bases outside the gene matches. Germline CDR1 SNHLY, CDR2 FYNNEI. CDR3 nucleotides: TGTGCCAGCACCCAACTAGCGGGGGGTCAGGAGACCCAGTACTTC. Protein sequence: CASTQLAGGQETQYF.

The genes are TRBV25-1 and TRBJ2-7, with D unclear. The CDR3 extends over 13 amino acids. In germline, CDR1 is MGHDK, CDR2 SYGVNS. Trimming shortened V by 8 bases and J by 3 bases, and 14 bases separated the two germline ends. The CDR3 loop is CASQMGFGYEQYF. The DNA of the CDR3 is TGTGCCAGCCAAATGGGATTCGGCTACGAGCAGTACTTC.

At least ten counts were recorded for this clonotype. The chain joins TRBV6-4 to TRBJ1-5, with D possibly being TRBD1 (5 bases). V lost 9 bases to trimming and J lost 4 bases, with 13 bases between them. Germline CDR1 reads MRHNA; CDR2 reads SNTAGT. This CDR3 region has 13 residues. In DNA, the CDR3 is TGTGCCAGGGGACGGAAGCAAAATCAGCCCCAGCATTTT. It specifies CARGRKQNQPQHF.

V is TRBV7-2 and J is TRBJ2-5; 7 nucleotides match TRBD1. The CDR3 is made up of 14 amino acids. Per the germline V gene, CDR1 is SGHTA and CDR2 is FQGNSA. V lost 4 bases and J lost 7; bases outside the gene matches: 9. This chain's CDR3 is CASSSGTPGGTQYF. For the CDR3, the DNA is TGTGCCAGCAGCTCCGGGACACCAGGGGGGACCCAGTACTTC.

J is TRBJ2-2 and V is TRBV11-2; 10 bases map to TRBD1. The V and J ends lost 3 bases and 6 bases, in that order; junction bases with no gene match: 10. CDR1 is SGHAT and CDR2 is FQNNGV in the germline V gene. This CDR3 region has 17 residues. As DNA, the CDR3 is TGTGCCAGCAGCTTGGCCGGGAGACAGGGGGCCCCCGGGGAGCTGTTTTTT. It specifies CASSLAGRQGAPGELFF.

The chain uses TRBV5-5 and TRBJ1-1; D gene uncertain. Germline V CDR1 and CDR2: SGHKS, YYEKEE (reference sequence). The CDR3 totals 13 residues. V was clipped by 7 bases and J by 1 base, with 11 bases between them. DNA for the CDR3: TGTGCCAGCGGAGGTACACCGAACACTGAAGCTTTCTTT. This translates into CASGGTPNTEAFF.